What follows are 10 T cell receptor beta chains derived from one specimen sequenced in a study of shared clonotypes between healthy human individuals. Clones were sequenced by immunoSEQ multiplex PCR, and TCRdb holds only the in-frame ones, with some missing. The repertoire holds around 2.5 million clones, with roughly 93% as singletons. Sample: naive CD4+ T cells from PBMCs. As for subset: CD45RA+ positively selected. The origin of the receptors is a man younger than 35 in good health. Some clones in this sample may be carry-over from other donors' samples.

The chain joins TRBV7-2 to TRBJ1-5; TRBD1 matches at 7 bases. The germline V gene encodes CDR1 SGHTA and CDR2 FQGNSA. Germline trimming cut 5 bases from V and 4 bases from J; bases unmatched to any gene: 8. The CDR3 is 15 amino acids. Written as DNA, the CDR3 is TGTGCCAGCAGCCGGGACAGTATAGCGAATCAGCCCCAGCATTTT. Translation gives CASSRDSIANQPQHF.

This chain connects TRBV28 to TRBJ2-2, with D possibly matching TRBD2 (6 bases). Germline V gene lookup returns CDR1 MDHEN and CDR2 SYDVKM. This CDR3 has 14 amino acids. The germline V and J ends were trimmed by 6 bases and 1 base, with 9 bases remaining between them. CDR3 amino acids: CASRGSGNTGELFF. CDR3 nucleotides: TGTGCCAGCAGGGGTAGCGGGAACACCGGGGAGCTGTTTTTT.

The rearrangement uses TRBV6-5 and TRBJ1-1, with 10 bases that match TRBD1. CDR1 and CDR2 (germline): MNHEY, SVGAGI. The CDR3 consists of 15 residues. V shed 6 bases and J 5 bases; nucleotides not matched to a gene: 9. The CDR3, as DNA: TGTGCCAGCAGACCACCGGGACAGGGGTTAACTGAAGCTTTCTTT. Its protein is CASRPPGQGLTEAFF.

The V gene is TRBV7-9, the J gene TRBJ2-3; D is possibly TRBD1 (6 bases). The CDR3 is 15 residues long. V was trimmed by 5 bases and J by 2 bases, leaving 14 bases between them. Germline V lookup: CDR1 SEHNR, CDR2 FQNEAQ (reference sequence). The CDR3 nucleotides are TGTGCCAGCAGCCGGGCCCGGACAGACACAGATACGCAGTATTTT. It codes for CASSRARTDTDTQYF. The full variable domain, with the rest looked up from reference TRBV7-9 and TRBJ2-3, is DTGVSQNPRHKITKRGQNVTFRCDPISEHNRLYWYRQTLGQGPEFLTYFQNEAQLEKSRLLSDRFSAERPKGSFSTLEIQRTEQGDSAMYLCASSRARTDTDTQYFGPGTRLTVL.

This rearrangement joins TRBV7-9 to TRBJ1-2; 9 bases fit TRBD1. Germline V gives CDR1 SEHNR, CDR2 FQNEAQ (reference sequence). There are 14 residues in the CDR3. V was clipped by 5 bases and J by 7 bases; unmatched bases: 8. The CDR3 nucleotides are TGTGCCAGCAGCCTCCGGACAGGGGATGGTGGCTACACCTTC. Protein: CASSLRTGDGGYTF.

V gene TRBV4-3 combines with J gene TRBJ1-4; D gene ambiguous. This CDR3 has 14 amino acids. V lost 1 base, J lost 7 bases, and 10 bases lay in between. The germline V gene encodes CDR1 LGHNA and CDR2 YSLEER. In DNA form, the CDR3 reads TGCGCCAGCAGCCAAGTGATACGCGGTGAAAAACTGTTTTTT. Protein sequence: CASSQVIRGEKLFF.

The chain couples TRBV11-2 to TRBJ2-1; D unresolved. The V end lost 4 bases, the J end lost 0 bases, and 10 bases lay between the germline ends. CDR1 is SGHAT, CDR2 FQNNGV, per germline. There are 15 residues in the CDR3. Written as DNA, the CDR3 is TGTGCCAGCAGCTATACAGTCGGCTCCTACAATGAGCAGTTCTTC. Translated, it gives CASSYTVGSYNEQFF.

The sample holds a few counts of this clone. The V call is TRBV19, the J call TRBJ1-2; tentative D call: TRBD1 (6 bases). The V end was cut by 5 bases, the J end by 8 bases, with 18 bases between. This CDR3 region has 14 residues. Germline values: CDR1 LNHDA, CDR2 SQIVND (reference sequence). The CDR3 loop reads CASSPGGGPIGYTF. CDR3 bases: TGTGCCAGTAGTCCGGGAGGGGGGCCGATCGGCTACACCTTC.

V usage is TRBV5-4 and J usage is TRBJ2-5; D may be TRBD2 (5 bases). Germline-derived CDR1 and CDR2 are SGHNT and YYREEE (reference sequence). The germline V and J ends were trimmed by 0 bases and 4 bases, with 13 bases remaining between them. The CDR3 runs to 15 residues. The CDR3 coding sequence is TGTGCCAGCAGCTTGGCCCCCGGGGTCGTAGAGACCCAGTACTTC. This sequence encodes CASSLAPGVVETQYF. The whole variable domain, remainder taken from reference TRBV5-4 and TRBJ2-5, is ETGVTQSPTHLIKTRGQQVTLRCSSQSGHNTVSWYQQALGQGPQFIFQYYREEENGRGNFPPRFSGLQFPNYSSELNVNALELDDSALYLCASSLAPGVVETQYFGPGTRLLVL.

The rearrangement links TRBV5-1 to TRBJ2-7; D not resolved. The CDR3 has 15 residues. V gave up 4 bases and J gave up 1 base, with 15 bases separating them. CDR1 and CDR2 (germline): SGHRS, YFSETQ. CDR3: CASSLTIVGSYEQYF. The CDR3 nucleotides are TGCGCCAGCAGCCTGACGATAGTCGGGTCCTACGAGCAGTACTTC.